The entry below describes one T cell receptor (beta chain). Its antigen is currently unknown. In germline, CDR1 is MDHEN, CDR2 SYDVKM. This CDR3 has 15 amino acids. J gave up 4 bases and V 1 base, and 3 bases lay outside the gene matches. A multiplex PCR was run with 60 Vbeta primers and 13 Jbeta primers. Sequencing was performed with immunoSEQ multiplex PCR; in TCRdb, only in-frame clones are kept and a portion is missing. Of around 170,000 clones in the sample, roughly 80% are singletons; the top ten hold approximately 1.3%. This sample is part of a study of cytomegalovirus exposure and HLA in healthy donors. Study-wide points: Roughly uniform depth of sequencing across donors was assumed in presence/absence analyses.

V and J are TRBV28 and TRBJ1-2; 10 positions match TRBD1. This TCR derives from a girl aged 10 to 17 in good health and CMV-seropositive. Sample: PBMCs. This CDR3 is CASSLSRTGGYGYTF. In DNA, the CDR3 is TGTGCCAGCAGTTTATCGAGGACAGGGGGCTATGGCTACACCTTC.